Reported below is one TCR beta chain. It has no known antigen specificity. No base-level quality is on record; no much larger clone is a single base apart. Unstimulated Tregs (CD4+CD25+CD127-), CD4+ non-Tregs (CD4+CD25-), CD4 and CD8 cells were FACS-sorted from thawed PBMCs. Blood from healthy controls was obtained either from healthy volunteers or as purchased buffy coats. Healthy control blood was processed by Ficoll density gradient to PBMCs and cryopreserved; patient PBMCs were collected before and after transplant. These data are taken from a study of Tregs in tolerant kidney transplant recipients (dated by TCRdb to the late 2010s). Describing the broader study: The study applied TCRbeta sequencing to find donor-specific regulatory T cells before combined kidney and bone marrow transplantation and then followed those same cells after transplant. In a few healthy controls, several methods of expanding Tregs specific for an allogeneic donor were compared by TCRbeta repertoire sequencing.

For this chain, trimming is 5 bases at the V end and 4 bases at the J end, and the number of junction bases without a gene match is 9. From the cysteine up to the phenylalanine, the CDR3 has a length of 16 residues. Left in the record is the CDR3 DNA by itself, 48 bases read in frame from the first base. CDR1 is given as SGHVS and CDR2 as FNYEAQ, both from the germline V gene. The paper as a whole reports these results and caveats: Biological reproducibility was not directly addressed, though technical replication error appeared minimal. Because the study included only a small number of patients, the results must be confirmed in larger populations and under other immunosuppression protocols. Expanding Tregs with activated donor B cells appeared to identify the most biologically relevant and donor-specific TCRbeta repertoire.

For TCRbeta CDR3 sequencing, genomic DNA from the sorted cells was extracted using the QIAGEN DNeasy Blood and Tissue Kit. High-throughput TCRbeta CDR3 sequencing, which included PCR amplification with bias correction and internal controls, was done commercially through immunoSEQ. In the authors' own workflow: Unique productive TCRbeta sequences were defined by CDR3 nucleotide sequence where primers matched, and otherwise by CDR3 amino acid sequence together with Vbeta and Jbeta genes. To correct for sorting error, sequences found in more than one sorted population at a frequency ratio of 2:1 or less were discarded, and the remaining shared sequences were assigned to the population with the higher frequency. A sequence counted as donor-reactive if, in CFSE-low cells, the sequence had a frequency of at least 0.01% and was expanded at least 5-fold compared with unstimulated cells. Repertoire divergence was quantified by Jensen-Shannon divergence using the top 100 TCRbeta sequences ranked by frequency. When a sample had multiple sequencing runs, each run was corrected for sorting error separately and the runs were then pooled. Imported from immuneACCESS, the table was reduced by TCRdb to in-frame sequences with V and J called. These copies leave out some clones; in studies compared against another copy, an unresolved V gene accounts for under half, and the cause of the remainder is not known. V and J calls and clone size are copied from that table; D and trimming were computed from the DNA. This sample has some 240,000 clones in its table, and 80% to 85% of those were observed once. Jointly, the top ten make up about 0.68% of the sample.

This TCR was recovered from a human donor in good health. Sequencing used CD4+ T cells from blood. The sequence joins TRBV7-6 to TRBJ2-3; the junction holds 10 bases that match TRBD2. The DNA sequence is TGTGCCAGCAGCCTCCTAGCGGGAGTGGGTGCAGATACGCAGTATTTT. Translated, this gives CASSLLAGVGADTQYF.